This T cell receptor beta chain is drawn from a study of pediatric ulcerative colitis. The CDR3 sequence is 11 residues long. V was pared by 4 bases and J by 4 bases, with 8 bases between. CDR1 and CDR2 (germline): GTSNPN, SVGIG (reference sequence). Up to 500,000 reads were sequenced per sample. TCRdb's copy holds only in-frame clones and misses some; the assay was immunoSEQ multiplex PCR. This table has fewer than 45,000 clones, around four fifths appearing once. The TCR was taken from a girl aged 5-17 years with moderate ulcerative colitis. Sequencing was done on a sample of blood. This chain uses TRBV30 with TRBJ2-7, with D unresolved. The CDR3 bases are TGTGCCTGGACCCCCGGGTACGAGCAGTACTTC. This codes for CAWTPGYEQYF.